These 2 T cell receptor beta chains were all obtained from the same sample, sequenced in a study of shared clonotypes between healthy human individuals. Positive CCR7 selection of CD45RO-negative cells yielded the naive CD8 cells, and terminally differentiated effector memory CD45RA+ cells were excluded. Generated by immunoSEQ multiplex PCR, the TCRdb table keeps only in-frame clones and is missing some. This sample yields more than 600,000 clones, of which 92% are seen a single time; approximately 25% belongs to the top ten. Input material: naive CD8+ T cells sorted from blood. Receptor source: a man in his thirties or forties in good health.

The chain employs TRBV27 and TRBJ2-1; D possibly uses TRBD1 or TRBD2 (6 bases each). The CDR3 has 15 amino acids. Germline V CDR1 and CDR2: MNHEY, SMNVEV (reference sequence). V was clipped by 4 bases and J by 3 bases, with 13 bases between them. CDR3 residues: CASSYRGTHYNEQFF. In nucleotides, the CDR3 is TGTGCCAGCAGTTATAGGGGGACTCACTACAATGAGCAGTTCTTC.

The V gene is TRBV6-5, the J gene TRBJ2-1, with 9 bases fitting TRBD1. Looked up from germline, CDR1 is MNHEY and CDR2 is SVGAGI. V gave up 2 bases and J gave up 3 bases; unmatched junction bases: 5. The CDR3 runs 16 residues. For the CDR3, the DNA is TGTGCCAGCAGTTACGGTACAGGGGGCTTCTACAATGAGCAGTTCTTC. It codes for CASSYGTGGFYNEQFF.